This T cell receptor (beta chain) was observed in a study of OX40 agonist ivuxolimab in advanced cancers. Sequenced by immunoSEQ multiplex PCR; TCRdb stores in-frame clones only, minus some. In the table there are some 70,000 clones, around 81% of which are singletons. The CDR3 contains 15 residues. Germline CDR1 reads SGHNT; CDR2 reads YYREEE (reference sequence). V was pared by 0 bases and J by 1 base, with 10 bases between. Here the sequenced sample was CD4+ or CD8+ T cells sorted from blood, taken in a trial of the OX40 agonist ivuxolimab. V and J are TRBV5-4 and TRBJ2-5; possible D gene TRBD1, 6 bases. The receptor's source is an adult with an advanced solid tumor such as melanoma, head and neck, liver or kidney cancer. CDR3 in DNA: TGTGCCAGCAGCTTGGCCGGACAGTCCCAAGAGACCCAGTACTTC. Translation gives CASSLAGQSQETQYF.